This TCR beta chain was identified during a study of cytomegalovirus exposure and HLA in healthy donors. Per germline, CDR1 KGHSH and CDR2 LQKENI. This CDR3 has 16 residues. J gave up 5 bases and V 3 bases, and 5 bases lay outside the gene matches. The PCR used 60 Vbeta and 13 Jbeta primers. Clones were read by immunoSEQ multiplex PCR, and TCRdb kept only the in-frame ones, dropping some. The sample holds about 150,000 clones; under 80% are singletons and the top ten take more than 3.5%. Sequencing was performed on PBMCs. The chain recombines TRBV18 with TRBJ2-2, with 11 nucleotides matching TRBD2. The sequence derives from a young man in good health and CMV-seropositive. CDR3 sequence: CASSPGTSGDTGELFF. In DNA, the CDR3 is TGTGCCAGCTCACCCGGGACTAGCGGAGATACCGGGGAGCTGTTTTTT.